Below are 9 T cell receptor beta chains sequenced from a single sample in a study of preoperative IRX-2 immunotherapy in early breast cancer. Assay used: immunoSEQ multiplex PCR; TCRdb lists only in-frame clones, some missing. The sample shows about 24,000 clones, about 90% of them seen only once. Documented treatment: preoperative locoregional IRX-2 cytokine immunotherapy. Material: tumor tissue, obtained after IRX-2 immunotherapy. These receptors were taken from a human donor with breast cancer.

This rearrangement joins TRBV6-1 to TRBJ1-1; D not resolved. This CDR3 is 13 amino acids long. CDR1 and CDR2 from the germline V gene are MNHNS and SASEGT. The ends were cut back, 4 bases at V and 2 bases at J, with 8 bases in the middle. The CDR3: CASSGQLNTEAFF. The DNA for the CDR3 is TGTGCCAGCAGTGGGCAGCTTAACACTGAAGCTTTCTTT.

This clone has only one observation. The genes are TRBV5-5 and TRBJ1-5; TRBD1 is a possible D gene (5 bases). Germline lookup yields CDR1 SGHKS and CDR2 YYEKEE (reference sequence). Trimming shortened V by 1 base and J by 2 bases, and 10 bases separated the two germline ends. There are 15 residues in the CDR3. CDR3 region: CASSLIVGGNQPQHF. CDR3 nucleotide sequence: TGTGCCAGCAGCTTGATCGTGGGGGGCAATCAGCCCCAGCATTTT.

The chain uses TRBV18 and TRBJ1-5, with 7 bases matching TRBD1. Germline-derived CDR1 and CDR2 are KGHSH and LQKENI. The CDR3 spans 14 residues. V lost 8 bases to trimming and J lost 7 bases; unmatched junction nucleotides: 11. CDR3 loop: CASTQGGSGQPQHF. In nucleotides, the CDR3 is TGTGCCAGCACCCAAGGGGGCTCAGGGCAGCCCCAGCATTTT. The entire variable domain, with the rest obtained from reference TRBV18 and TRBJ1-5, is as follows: NAGVMQNPRHLVRRRGQEARLRCSPMKGHSHVYWYRQLPEEGLKFMVYLQKENIIDESGMPKERFSAEFPKEGPSILRIQQVVRGDSAAYFCASTQGGSGQPQHFGDGTRLSIL.

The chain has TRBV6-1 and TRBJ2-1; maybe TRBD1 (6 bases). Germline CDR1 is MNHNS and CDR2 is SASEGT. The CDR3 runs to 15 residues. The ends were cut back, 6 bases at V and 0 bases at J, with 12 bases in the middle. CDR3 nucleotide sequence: TGTGCCAGCAGCCGGTTGGGGGCCTCCTACAATGAGCAGTTCTTC. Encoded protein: CASSRLGASYNEQFF.

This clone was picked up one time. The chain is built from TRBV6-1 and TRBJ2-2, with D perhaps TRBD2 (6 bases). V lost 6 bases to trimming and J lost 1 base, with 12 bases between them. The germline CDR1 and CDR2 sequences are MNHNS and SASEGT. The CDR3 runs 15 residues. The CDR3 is CASRRDFRNTGELFF. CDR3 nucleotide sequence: TGTGCCAGCAGGAGGGACTTTAGGAACACCGGGGAGCTGTTTTTT.

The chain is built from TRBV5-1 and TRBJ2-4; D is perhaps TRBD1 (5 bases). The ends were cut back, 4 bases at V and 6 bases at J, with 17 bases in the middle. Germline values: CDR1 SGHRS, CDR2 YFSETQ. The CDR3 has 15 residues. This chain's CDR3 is CASSQGVARGNIQYF. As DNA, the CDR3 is TGCGCCAGCAGCCAAGGGGTTGCAAGGGGAAACATTCAGTACTTC.

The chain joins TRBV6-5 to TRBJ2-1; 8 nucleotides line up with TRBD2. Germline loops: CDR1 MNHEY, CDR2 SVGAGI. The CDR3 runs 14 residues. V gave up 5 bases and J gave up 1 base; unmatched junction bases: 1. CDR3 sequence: CASSSGGSYNEQFF. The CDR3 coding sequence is TGTGCCAGCAGTAGCGGGGGTTCCTACAATGAGCAGTTCTTC.

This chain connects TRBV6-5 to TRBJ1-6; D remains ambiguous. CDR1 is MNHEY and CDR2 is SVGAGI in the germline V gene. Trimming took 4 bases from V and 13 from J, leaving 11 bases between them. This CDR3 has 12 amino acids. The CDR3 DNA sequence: TGTGCCAGCAGTTCCCGGGCTTCGCCCCTCCACTTT. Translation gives CASSSRASPLHF.

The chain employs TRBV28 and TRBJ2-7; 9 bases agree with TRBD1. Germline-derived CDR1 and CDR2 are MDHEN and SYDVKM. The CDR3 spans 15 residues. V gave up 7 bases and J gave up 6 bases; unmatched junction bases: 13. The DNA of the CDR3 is TGTGCCAGCATGGGGGGGACAGGGCGAGGCTCCGAGCAGTACGTC. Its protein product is CASMGGTGRGSEQYV.